The 21 T cell receptor beta chains reported below all come from one sample, sequenced in a study of vaccination and CD4 T cells after COVID-19. Their specific antigens are unknown. Sequenced with the Oncomine TCR Beta short-read assay was DNA taken from cultured CD4+ T cells. Each CDR3 protein gets one entry after TCRdb re-called the PCR reads with MiXCR. Of tens of thousands of distinct CDR3 sequences listed, less than 35% are singletons. Documented time point: late sampling 161 to 241 days after vaccination in a few convalescent patients. The sample's treatment: approximately 10-day PBMC culture with coronavirus spike peptide pools or control peptides (ViraFEST assay). The source material was CD4+ T cells from blood, cultured in vitro, sampled about 7 months after SARS-CoV-2 vaccination. All receptors derive from a human donor who had recovered from COVID-19.

J is TRBJ2-1 and V is TRBV6-4, with unresolved D. This CDR3 has 13 residues. The germline V gene encodes CDR1 MRHNA and CDR2 SNTAGT. V was clipped by 3 bases and J by 9 bases, with 12 bases between them. CDR3 coding DNA: TGTGCCAGCAGTGAACAGCAGGAAGGTGAGCAGTTCTTC. The encoded protein is CASSEQQEGEQFF.

A few counts support this clonotype. The chain is built from TRBV10-3 and TRBJ1-1; no definite D call. V was pared by 3 bases and J by 1 base, with 9 bases between. CDR1 and CDR2 from the germline V gene are ENHRY and SYGVKD. This CDR3 has 14 amino acids. This chain's CDR3 is CAISDLGRNTEAFF. The CDR3 coding sequence is TGTGCCATCAGTGATTTAGGCAGGAACACTGAAGCTTTCTTT.

This clonotype was counted a few times. This chain connects TRBV20-1 to TRBJ2-1, with D perhaps given as TRBD1 or TRBD2 (6 bases each). Trimming pared 2 bases from V and 10 bases from J, leaving 24 bases between. The germline V gene encodes CDR1 DFQATT and CDR2 SNEGSKA (reference sequence). The CDR3 has 16 amino acids. The chain's CDR3 is CSARPTGTPPEGEQFF. The CDR3 DNA reads as TGCAGTGCTAGACCTACAGGGACCCCACCGGAGGGGGAGCAGTTCTTC.

The chain carries TRBV18 and TRBJ2-5; D is ambiguous. There are 11 residues in the CDR3. V gave up 3 bases and J gave up 2 bases, with 1 base separating them. In germline, CDR1 is KGHSH, CDR2 LQKENI. In DNA, the CDR3 is TGTGCCAGCTCACCTCAAGAGACCCAGTACTTC. As protein: CASSPQETQYF.

This clonotype was observed a few times. This sequence joins TRBV6-1 and TRBJ2-2; D might be TRBD2 (6 bases). Germline CDR1 reads MNHNS; CDR2 reads SASEGT. The V end was cut by 6 bases, the J end by 3 bases, with 11 bases between. The CDR3 is 14 residues long. The DNA for the CDR3 is TGTGCCAGCAGAAATAGCGGTGACACCGGGGAGCTGTTTTTT. Its protein is CASRNSGDTGELFF.

The J gene is TRBJ2-3, the V gene TRBV2; 7 bases match TRBD1. The V segment lost 8 bases and the J segment 11 bases; nucleotides outside the gene matches: 4. Germline CDR1 SNHLY, CDR2 FYNNEI. The CDR3 has 10 residues. CDR3 protein: CASLRDRQYF. CDR3 DNA sequence: TGTGCCAGCCTCCGGGACAGGCAGTATTTT.

This chain joins TRBV27 and TRBJ2-1; maybe TRBD2 (6 bases). From germline, CDR1 is MNHEY and CDR2 SMNVEV (reference sequence). Trimming shortened V by 7 bases and J by 15 bases, and 19 bases separated the two germline ends. The CDR3 covers 12 residues. CDR3 nucleotide sequence: TGTGCCAGCAAAGGGGCTAGCGACTATTTGTTCTTC. Its protein product is CASKGASDYLFF.

This clonotype was observed a handful of times. The CDR3: CASSYSGLAGAREQYF. The CDR3 bases are TGTGCCAGCAGTTACTCGGGACTAGCGGGAGCTAGAGAGCAGTACTTC. The chain joins TRBV6-5 to TRBJ2-7; TRBD2 matches at 14 bases. The V segment lost 0 bases and the J segment 7 bases; nucleotides outside the gene matches: 5. CDR1 and CDR2 (germline): MNHEY, SVGAGI. The CDR3 length is 16 residues.

This clonotype was seen a few times. The CDR3 loop reads CASSPRSGTGLADTQYF. The CDR3 coding sequence is TGTGCCAGCAGCCCAAGGTCCGGGACAGGGTTGGCAGATACGCAGTATTTT. V gene TRBV7-2 combines with J gene TRBJ2-3; 9 bases match TRBD1. Germline CDR1 and CDR2: SGHTA and FQGNSA. J gave up 4 bases and V 5 bases, and 13 bases lay outside the gene matches. This CDR3 region has 17 residues.

This clonotype is labeled medium-sized. This chain connects TRBV20-1 to TRBJ2-7; 10 nucleotides align to TRBD1. Germline values: CDR1 DFQATT, CDR2 SNEGSKA (reference sequence). The CDR3 is 12 residues long. Unmatched junction bases numbered 4, after V lost 5 bases and J lost 6 bases. The CDR3 DNA reads as TGCAGTGCTTCAAGGACAGGGGGCGAGCAGTACTTC. Translation: CSASRTGGEQYF.

The gene calls are TRBV6-1 and TRBJ2-7; a weak D match, TRBD2 (5 bases). Germline CDR1 is MNHNS and CDR2 is SASEGT. The CDR3 has 13 residues. Trimming stripped 3 bases from V and 5 bases from J, with 11 bases between. The CDR3 bases are TGTGCCAGCAGTGATCGGGATTTCGACGAGCAGTACTTC. Its protein product is CASSDRDFDEQYF.

The V gene is TRBV27, the J gene TRBJ1-2, with TRBD1 matching 11 bases. The germline V gene encodes CDR1 MNHEY and CDR2 SMNVEV (reference sequence). The CDR3 consists of 16 residues. V lost 6 bases to trimming and J lost 7 bases; unmatched junction nucleotides: 13. In DNA, the CDR3 is TGTGCCAGCAGGCGGACAGGACAGGGGGCCCTCTCTGGCTACACCTTC. Translating it yields CASRRTGQGALSGYTF.

CDR3 in DNA: TGTGCCAGCATGGCCTCTGGGGCCAACGTCCTGACTTTC. It encodes CASMASGANVLTF. The V and J genes are TRBV18 and TRBJ2-6; D is ambiguous. Deletions cut 8 bases from V and 0 bases from J, with 5 bases between. The CDR3 has 13 residues. CDR1 and CDR2 from the germline V gene are KGHSH and LQKENI. The full variable domain, completed using reference TRBV18 and TRBJ2-6, is NAGVMQNPRHLVRRRGQEARLRCSPMKGHSHVYWYRQLPEEGLKFMVYLQKENIIDESGMPKERFSAEFPKEGPSILRIQQVVRGDSAAYFCASMASGANVLTFGAGSRLTVL.

This chain connects TRBV4-2 to TRBJ2-7, with unresolved D. This CDR3 has 14 amino acids. V was clipped by 0 bases and J by 3 bases, with 9 bases between them. Germline-derived CDR1 and CDR2 are LGHNA and YNFKEQ. The CDR3 sequence is CASSQDNLDYEQYF. In DNA, the CDR3 is TGTGCCAGCAGCCAAGATAATCTAGACTACGAGCAGTACTTC.

A few counts support this clonotype. The chain couples TRBV20-1 to TRBJ1-5; D unresolved. CDR3 size: 13 residues. Germline CDR1 DFQATT, CDR2 SNEGSKA (reference sequence). V shed 6 bases and J shed 2 bases, with 11 bases lying between them. CDR3 nucleotide sequence: TGCAGTGCCCCCTTGACGGGCAATCAGCCCCAGCATTTT. Protein product: CSAPLTGNQPQHF.

The chain links TRBV11-2 to TRBJ2-1, with TRBD1 matching over 9 bases. Trimming removed 3 bases from V and 4 bases from J; junction bases left unmatched: 4. CDR1 is SGHAT and CDR2 is FQNNGV in the germline V gene. This CDR3 comprises 15 residues. The CDR3 DNA sequence: TGTGCCAGCAGCTTTGTGGGACAGGGATACAATGAGCAGTTCTTC. Amino acids: CASSFVGQGYNEQFF. Looking up the rest from reference TRBV11-2 and TRBJ2-1 gives the full variable domain: EAGVAQSPRYKIIEKRQSVAFWCNPISGHATLYWYQQILGQGPKLLIQFQNNGVVDDSQLPKDRFSAERLKGVDSTLKIQPAKLEDSAVYLCASSFVGQGYNEQFFGPGTRLTVL.

This clonotype is labeled medium-sized. The rearrangement uses TRBV2 and TRBJ2-5; 9 positions match TRBD1. Trimming at V came to 10 bases and at J to 5 bases, leaving 5 bases not matched to a gene. The germline gives CDR1 SNHLY, CDR2 FYNNEI. CDR3 size: 12 residues. The CDR3 DNA is TGTGCCACCACCGGGACAGGGGAGACCCAGTACTTC. It specifies CATTGTGETQYF.

This clonotype was detected many times. The J gene is TRBJ1-2, the V gene TRBV20-1, with D unclear. The germline V gene encodes CDR1 DFQATT and CDR2 SNEGSKA (reference sequence). V was shortened by 3 bases and J by 7 bases, with 15 bases between the two germline ends. This CDR3 is 13 amino acids long. CDR3 sequence reads: CSASDPGGRGYTF. In nucleotides, the CDR3 is TGCAGTGCTAGTGATCCGGGAGGTCGTGGCTACACCTTC.

This clonotype came up a few times. The chain employs TRBV20-1 and TRBJ2-5; 11 bases agree with TRBD2. The CDR3 has 16 residues. J gave up 4 bases and V 3 bases, and 10 bases lay outside the gene matches. Per the germline V gene, CDR1 is DFQATT and CDR2 is SNEGSKA (reference sequence). The CDR3 nucleotides read TGCAGTGCTAGTAATAGCGGGAGGGCCGGGGGAGAGACCCAGTACTTC. Protein: CSASNSGRAGGETQYF.

J is TRBJ2-2 and V is TRBV11-2; the D gene is possibly TRBD1 (6 bases). Between the trimmed V and J ends, which lost 2 bases and 4 bases, there was a span of 11 bases. The CDR3 has 15 amino acids. The germline CDR1 and CDR2 sequences are SGHAT and FQNNGV. The CDR3 nucleotides are TGTGCCAGCAGCTTACGATTAGGGGGCACCGGGGAGCTGTTTTTT. This codes for CASSLRLGGTGELFF.

V usage is TRBV7-3 and J usage is TRBJ2-2; a possible D gene is TRBD1 (6 bases). Trimming took 2 bases from V and 6 from J, leaving 13 bases between them. The CDR3 is 15 amino acids. Germline V gene data show CDR1 as SGHTA and CDR2 as FQGTGA. The CDR3, as DNA: TGTGCCAGCAGCTTACAGCCAGGGGAACCCGGGGAGCTGTTTTTT. This encodes CASSLQPGEPGELFF.